This TCR beta chain was captured by sequencing in a study of cytomegalovirus exposure and HLA in healthy donors. As for this clone: Antigen: not known.

Assay: immunoSEQ multiplex PCR; the TCRdb copy retains only in-frame clones and omits some. Of about 95,000 clones listed, 85% are singletons. Study-level findings and limits: The authors enumerated roughly 180 TCR beta chains as linked to cytomegalovirus. CMV antigen specificity of three CMV-associated chains was confirmed in vitro. Most TCR sequences showed up rarely, but some public TCRs showed up in many donors.

The CDR3 is 13 residues long. The V and J ends lost 6 bases and 4 bases respectively, with 11 bases between them. Germline-derived CDR1 and CDR2 are LNHDA and SQIVND (reference sequence). The sequenced sample was PBMCs. This clonotype originated in a young man in good health and CMV-seropositive. The chain has TRBV19 and TRBJ2-3; possibly TRBD2 for D (5 bases). The chain's CDR3 is CASSGLLSDTQYF. DNA for the CDR3: TGTGCCAGTAGCGGACTTTTGTCAGATACGCAGTATTTT.